This TCR beta chain emerged from a study of T and B cells in COVID-19 patients. Multiplex PCR with BIOMED2 TRB-A/B primer pools amplified TRB rearrangements. TCRdb used MiXCR to reprocess the multiplex PCR reads, holding one entry per CDR3 protein. The sample has around 30,000 distinct CDR3 sequences; less than 35% are singletons. This clonotype was counted only a few times. A junction end diverges from the germline sequence, so it may reflect a read error. Germline CDR1 and CDR2: LGHNA and YSLEER. The CDR3 has 15 residues. From blood, about 250-500 ng of genomic DNA served as TRB template. The chain is built from TRBV4-3 and TRBJ1-6; perhaps TRBD1 as D (5 bases). The sequence was collected from a human donor who had recovered from COVID-19. The material sequenced was blood. CDR3 protein: CASSQAGRDNSPLHF. The CDR3 nucleotides are TGTGCCAGCAGCCAAGCGGGCAGGGATAATTCACCCCTCCACTTT.